This T cell receptor beta chain was recovered during a study of blood T cell repertoires in COVID-19. At the level of the study: Acute and convalescent COVID-19 samples came from the United States, Italy and Spain. Sources were T cells, B-cell-depleted T cells, or PBMCs; the material itself was cDNA or gDNA.

In the original processing: Reference gene primer amplification gave estimated nucleated cell counts. Measured with immunoSEQ multiplex PCR; TCRdb has only the in-frame clones, and not every one. V and J calls and clone size are copied from that table; D and trimming were computed from the DNA. The data hold over 85,000 clones, with roughly 87% observed a single time. From germline, CDR1 is SGHRS and CDR2 YFSETQ. The CDR3 has 14 residues. V was cut by 5 bases and J by 4 bases, with 16 bases left in between. J is TRBJ2-7 and V is TRBV5-1, with D unclear. The sequence derives from a woman in her fifties or sixties with COVID-19, enrolled during active disease. The sample was peripheral blood. The CDR3 coding sequence is TGCGCCAGCAGTCCAAACCCTGGGCCTTACGAGCAGTACTTC. It specifies CASSPNPGPYEQYF.